What follows are 8 T cell receptor beta chains derived from one specimen sequenced in a study of OX40 agonist ivuxolimab in advanced cancers. Libraries were constructed by the immunoSEQ multiplex PCR assay. In its TCRdb copy, this immuneACCESS table keeps in-frame sequences only and misses some clones. Where compared with another copy, unresolved V genes explain less than half of these, and the others have no known cause. The sample table shows 60,000 to 100,000 clones, and less than 85% are seen once. About 0.51% of the sample is held by the ten biggest clonotypes. Here the sequenced sample was CD4+ or CD8+ T cells sorted from blood, taken in a trial of the OX40 agonist ivuxolimab. The receptor source for this set is an adult with an advanced solid tumor such as melanoma, head and neck, liver or kidney cancer.

The CDR3 nucleotides read TGTGCCAGCAGTGAATCCGGGGAGAGGATTTCACCCCTCCACTTT. It specifies CASSESGERISPLHF. The chain links TRBV2 to TRBJ1-6; D is uncertain. Trimming took 2 bases from V and 9 from J, leaving 14 bases between them. Per germline, CDR1 SNHLY and CDR2 FYNNEI. This CDR3 region has 15 residues.

The V and J genes are TRBV5-1 and TRBJ1-2, with TRBD1 matching over 7 bases. Germline V gene lookup returns CDR1 SGHRS and CDR2 YFSETQ. V lost 4 bases to trimming and J lost 4 bases; unmatched junction nucleotides: 10. This CDR3 has 15 residues. CDR3 amino acids: CASSGRDSNFYGYTF. The CDR3 DNA reads TGCGCCAGCAGCGGTCGGGACAGCAACTTCTATGGCTACACCTTC.

This clone was detected once. The chain recombines TRBV4-3 with TRBJ1-1, with 8 bases identical to TRBD1. The J segment lost 9 bases and the V segment lost 2 bases, leaving 5 bases of the junction unmatched. CDR1 is LGHNA, CDR2 YSLEER, per germline. The CDR3 is made up of 13 amino acids. CDR3 in DNA: TGCGCCAGCAGCCAAAAGGACAGGGCCAAAGCTTTCTTT. Amino acids: CASSQKDRAKAFF.

V gene TRBV11-1 combines with J gene TRBJ2-4; TRBD1 or TRBD2 may be the D gene (5 bases each). The CDR3 loop spans 16 amino acids. The germline V gene encodes CDR1 SGHAT and CDR2 FQDESV (reference sequence). V gave up 4 bases and J gave up 0 bases, with 13 bases separating them. The CDR3 bases are TGTGCCAGCAGCTCGGGACGACCCTCAGCCAAAAACATTCAGTACTTC. Translated, it gives CASSSGRPSAKNIQYF.

This clone was found once. The chain's CDR3 is CASSMGTGQNIQYF. CDR3 sequence (DNA): TGTGCCAGTAGTATGGGGACAGGACAAAACATTCAGTACTTC. V gene TRBV19 combines with J gene TRBJ2-4, with 8 bases that match TRBD1. CDR1 is LNHDA, CDR2 SQIVND, per germline (reference sequence). This CDR3 is built from 14 residues. Unmatched junction bases numbered 3, after V lost 3 bases and J lost 5 bases.

The chain couples TRBV4-3 to TRBJ1-4, with D possibly matching TRBD1 (5 bases). There are 14 residues in the CDR3. The V end was cut by 0 bases, the J end by 10 bases, with 12 bases between. Per the germline V gene, CDR1 is LGHNA and CDR2 is YSLEER. CDR3 sequence: CASSQESRQGKLFF. CDR3 DNA: TGCGCCAGCAGCCAAGAAAGCCGTCAGGGAAAACTGTTTTTT.

V usage is TRBV7-2 and J usage is TRBJ2-7; 9 positions agree with TRBD1. J lost 1 base, V lost 5 bases, and 6 bases had no gene match. Germline CDR1 is SGHTA and CDR2 is FQGNSA. This CDR3 comprises 15 residues. CDR3: CASSQRQGGSYEQYF. Here the CDR3 DNA reads TGTGCCAGCAGCCAGCGACAGGGGGGATCCTACGAGCAGTACTTC.

The genes are TRBV5-8 and TRBJ2-5; a possible D gene is TRBD1 (6 bases). Germline V lookup: CDR1 SGHTS, CDR2 YDEGEE. Trimming removed 0 bases at V and 0 bases at J, with 15 bases between. This CDR3 region has 17 residues. Written as DNA, the CDR3 is TGTGCCAGCAGCTTGGGCAGGGGCATCCAGTACCAAGAGACCCAGTACTTC. It yields the protein CASSLGRGIQYQETQYF.